This T cell receptor beta chain emerged from a study of blood T cells in healthy people across ages. The study recruited healthy Caucasian donors from Russia who were aged roughly 6 to 95. Every sample yielded at least 7 million isolated PBMCs. With a J-beta primer mix and a sample-barcoded 5' primer, a second PCR ran about 7 to 11 cycles. TCRdb reprocessed the 5' RACE reads via MiXCR and lists one record per CDR3 protein. The sample contains about 940,000 distinct CDR3 sequences, approximately 49% of which appear only once. For this clonotype: The junction shows a germline mismatch at one end, possibly a read error.

There are 11 residues in the CDR3. CDR1 and CDR2 from the germline V gene are MNHEY and SVGEGT. This TCR derives from a young man in good health. This sequence joins TRBV6-2 or TRBV6-3 and TRBJ2-7; D gene uncertain. The specimen was blood. The CDR3 DNA reads as TGTGCCTGCAGGCTTTCCTACGAGCAGTACTTC. It yields the protein CACRLSYEQYF.